This T cell receptor (beta chain) was recovered during a study of CD4 and CD8 cells across lung adenocarcinoma regions. From the PCR reads, TCRdb called clonotypes with MiXCR, one entry per CDR3 protein. The top ten hold roughly 29% of the sample, which has 10,000 to 15,000 distinct CDR3 sequences, 47% seen once. The germline V and J ends were trimmed by 10 bases and 0 bases, with 15 bases remaining between them. Germline-derived CDR1 and CDR2 are ENHRY and SYGVKD. The CDR3 extends over 14 amino acids. The sample holds many counts of this clonotype. This clonotype was obtained from a male donor with lung adenocarcinoma. The CD4 and CD8 labels of this study may be unreliable. The V call is TRBV10-3, the J call TRBJ2-5, with D possibly matching TRBD1 (5 bases). The sequenced sample was CD8+ T cells from the margin of a lung tumor. CDR3 amino acids: CATLDTHHQETQYF. CDR3 DNA sequence: TGTGCCACCTTGGACACTCATCACCAAGAGACCCAGTACTTC.